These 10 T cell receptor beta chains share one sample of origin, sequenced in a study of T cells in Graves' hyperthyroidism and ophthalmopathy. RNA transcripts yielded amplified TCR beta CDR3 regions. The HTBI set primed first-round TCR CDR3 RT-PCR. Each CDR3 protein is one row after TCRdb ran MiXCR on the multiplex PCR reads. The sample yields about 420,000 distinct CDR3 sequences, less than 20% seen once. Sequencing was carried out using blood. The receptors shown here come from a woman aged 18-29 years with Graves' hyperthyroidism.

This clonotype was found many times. CDR3 sequence: CASSLDRERYEQYF. In DNA, the CDR3 is TGTGCCAGCAGTTTAGACAGGGAAAGGTACGAGCAGTACTTC. The chain has TRBV12-3 or TRBV12-4 and TRBJ2-7; tentatively, D is TRBD1 (6 bases). The CDR3 contains 14 residues. The V gene lost 1 base and the J gene lost 4 bases, with 11 bases spanning the gap.

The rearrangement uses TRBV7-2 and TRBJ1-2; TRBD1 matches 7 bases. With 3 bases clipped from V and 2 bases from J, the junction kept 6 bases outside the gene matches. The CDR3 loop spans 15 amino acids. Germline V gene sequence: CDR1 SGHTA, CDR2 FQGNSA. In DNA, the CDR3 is TGTGCCAGCAGCTTCCGACAGGGTTACAACTATGGCTACACCTTC. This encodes CASSFRQGYNYGYTF.

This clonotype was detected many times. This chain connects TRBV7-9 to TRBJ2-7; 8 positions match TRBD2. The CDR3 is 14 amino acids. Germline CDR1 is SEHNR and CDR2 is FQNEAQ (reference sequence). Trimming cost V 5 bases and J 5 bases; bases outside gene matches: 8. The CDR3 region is CASSPGGRSNEQYF. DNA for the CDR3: TGTGCCAGCAGCCCGGGCGGGAGGAGCAACGAGCAGTACTTC.

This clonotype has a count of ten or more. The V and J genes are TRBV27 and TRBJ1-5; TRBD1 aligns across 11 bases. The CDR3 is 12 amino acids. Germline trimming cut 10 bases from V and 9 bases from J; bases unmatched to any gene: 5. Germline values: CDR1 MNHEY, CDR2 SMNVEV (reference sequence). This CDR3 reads CAIGTGGWPQHF. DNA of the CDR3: TGTGCCATCGGGACAGGGGGATGGCCCCAGCATTTT.

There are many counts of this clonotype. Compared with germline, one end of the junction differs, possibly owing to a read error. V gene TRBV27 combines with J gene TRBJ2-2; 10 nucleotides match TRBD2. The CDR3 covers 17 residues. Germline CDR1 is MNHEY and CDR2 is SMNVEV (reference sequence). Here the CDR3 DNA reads TGTGCCAGCCGTTTCACATGGACTAGCGGCCCCACCGGGGAGCTGTTTTTT. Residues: CASRFTWTSGPTGELFF.

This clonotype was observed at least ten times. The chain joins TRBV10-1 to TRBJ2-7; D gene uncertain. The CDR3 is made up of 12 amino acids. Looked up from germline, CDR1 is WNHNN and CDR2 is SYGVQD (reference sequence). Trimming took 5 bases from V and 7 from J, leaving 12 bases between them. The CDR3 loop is CASSQTGREQYF. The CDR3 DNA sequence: TGCGCCAGCAGTCAGACCGGAAGGGAGCAGTACTTC.

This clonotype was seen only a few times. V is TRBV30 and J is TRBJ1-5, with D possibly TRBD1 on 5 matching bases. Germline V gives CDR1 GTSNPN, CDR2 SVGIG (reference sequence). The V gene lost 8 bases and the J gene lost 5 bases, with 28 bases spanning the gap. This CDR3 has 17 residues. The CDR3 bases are TGTGCCCGTCGTCTTATTTGGGAGTGGGGAGGGGATCAGCCCCAGCATTTT. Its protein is CARRLIWEWGGDQPQHF. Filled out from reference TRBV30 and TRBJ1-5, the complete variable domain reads SQTIHQWPATLVQPVGSPLSLECTVEGTSNPNLYWYRQAAGRGLQLLFYSVGIGQISSEVPQNLSASRPQDRQFILSSKKLLLSDSGFYLCARRLIWEWGGDQPQHFGDGTRLSIL.

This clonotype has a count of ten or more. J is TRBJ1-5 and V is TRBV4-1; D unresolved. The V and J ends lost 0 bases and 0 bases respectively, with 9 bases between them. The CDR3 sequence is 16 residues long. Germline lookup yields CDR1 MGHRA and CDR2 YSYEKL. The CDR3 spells CASSQDLTYSNQPQHF. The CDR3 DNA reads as TGCGCCAGCAGCCAAGATCTCACCTATAGCAATCAGCCCCAGCATTTT.

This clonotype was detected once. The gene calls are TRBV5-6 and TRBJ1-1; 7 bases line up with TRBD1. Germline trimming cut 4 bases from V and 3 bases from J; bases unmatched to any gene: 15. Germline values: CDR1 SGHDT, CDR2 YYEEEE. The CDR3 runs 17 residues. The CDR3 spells CASSPGRTGGGDTEAFF. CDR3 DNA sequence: TGTGCCAGCAGCCCCGGGCGGACAGGCGGGGGGGACACTGAAGCTTTCTTT.

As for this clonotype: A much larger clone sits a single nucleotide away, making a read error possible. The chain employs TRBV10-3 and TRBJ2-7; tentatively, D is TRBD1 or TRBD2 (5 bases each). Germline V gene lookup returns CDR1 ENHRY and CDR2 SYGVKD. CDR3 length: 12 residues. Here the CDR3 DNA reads TGTGCCATCGGGGGACGAGGATACGAGCAGTGCTTC. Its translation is CAIGGRGYEQCF.